This entry lists 17 T cell receptor beta chains sequenced from one sample in a study of OX40 agonist ivuxolimab in advanced cancers. TCRdb's table, derived via immunoSEQ multiplex PCR, lists solely in-frame clones and lacks some. The table lists over 45,000 clones, 85% of them singletons. The sequences come from CD4+ or CD8+ T cells sorted from blood, collected in a trial of the OX40 agonist ivuxolimab. These receptor sequences come from an adult with an advanced solid tumor such as melanoma, head and neck, liver or kidney cancer.

The chain recombines TRBV5-6 with TRBJ2-6, with D perhaps TRBD1 (6 bases). Looked up from germline, CDR1 is SGHDT and CDR2 is YYEEEE. This CDR3 is 17 amino acids long. The V and J ends lost 5 bases and 0 bases respectively, with 15 bases between them. As DNA, the CDR3 is TGTGCCAGCAGTTGGAGTCCAGGGGTCTCTGGGGCCAACGTCCTGACTTTC. Translating gives CASSWSPGVSGANVLTF.

The sample holds a few counts of this clone. The V call is TRBV18, the J call TRBJ1-5; D is ambiguous. Germline lookup yields CDR1 KGHSH and CDR2 LQKENI. The V end was cut by 3 bases, the J end by 5 bases, with 8 bases between. This CDR3 comprises 13 residues. CDR3 amino acids: CASSPSGDQPQHF. The CDR3 DNA reads TGTGCCAGCTCACCGTCCGGGGATCAGCCCCAGCATTTT.

This chain links TRBV28 with TRBJ1-2; perhaps TRBD1 as D (5 bases). Between the trimmed V and J ends, which lost 5 bases and 5 bases, there was a span of 12 bases. Germline V gives CDR1 MDHEN, CDR2 SYDVKM. This CDR3 contains 13 residues. Here the CDR3 DNA reads TGTGCCAGCAGTCCGCGGGGCCGATATGGCTACACCTTC. Translating it yields CASSPRGRYGYTF.

The rearrangement joins TRBV27 to TRBJ2-6; the D gene is possibly TRBD1 (5 bases). Trimming stripped 2 bases from V and 3 bases from J, with 8 bases between. CDR3 length: 15 amino acids. Germline-derived CDR1 and CDR2 are MNHEY and SMNVEV (reference sequence). CDR3 sequence (DNA): TGTGCCAGCAGTTTACAGGGCTTTGGGGCCAACGTCCTGACTTTC. This translates into CASSLQGFGANVLTF.

The CDR3 sequence is CASSPSNEGAQHF. DNA of the CDR3: TGTGCCAGCAGCCCTTCAAATGAGGGGGCCCAGCATTTT. The chain employs TRBV7-3 and TRBJ1-5; D might be TRBD1 (6 bases). Trimming removed 5 bases at V and 11 bases at J, with 16 bases between. CDR1 is SGHTA, CDR2 FQGTGA, per germline. The CDR3 loop spans 13 amino acids.

With regard to this clone: Different DNA sequences within this sample yield the same CDR3. This chain uses TRBV7-2 with TRBJ2-5, with D maybe TRBD1 (5 bases). Trimming left V 2 bases short and J 4 bases short, with 11 bases between. The CDR3 covers 14 residues. Germline-derived CDR1 and CDR2 are SGHTA and FQGNSA. The chain's CDR3 is CASSLMGRTETQYF. For the CDR3, the DNA is TGTGCCAGCAGCTTAATGGGGCGGACAGAGACCCAGTACTTC. Complete variable domain (other parts from reference TRBV7-2 and TRBJ2-5): GAGVSQSPSNKVTEKGKDVELRCDPISGHTALYWYRQSLGQGLEFLIYFQGNSAPDKSGLPSDRFSAERTGGSVSTLTIQRTQQEDSAVYLCASSLMGRTETQYFGPGTRLLVL.

The chain is built from TRBV5-1 and TRBJ2-7, with 11 nucleotides matching TRBD1. V shed 3 bases, J shed 6 bases, and the junction held 2 bases outside the gene matches. The CDR3 is 13 amino acids. Germline loops: CDR1 SGHRS, CDR2 YFSETQ. CDR3 sequence: CASSSGTGGEQYF. The CDR3 DNA sequence: TGCGCCAGCAGCTCTGGGACAGGGGGCGAGCAGTACTTC.

This chain uses TRBV7-9 with TRBJ2-5; 8 positions match TRBD2. The V gene's germline CDR1 is SEHNR and CDR2 FQNEAQ (reference sequence). Trimming removed 5 bases from V and 5 bases from J; junction bases left unmatched: 13. CDR3 length equals 16 residues. The CDR3 DNA reads TGTGCCAGCAGCCTTAGTCCGGGACTAGGCGAGGAGACCCAGTACTTC. It specifies CASSLSPGLGEETQYF.

DNA for the CDR3: TGTGCCAGCTCACTTCCCGCAGGGGTTAACGGGCAGCCCCAGCATTTT. Encoded protein: CASSLPAGVNGQPQHF. The chain is built from TRBV18 and TRBJ1-5, with a tentative D call TRBD1 (6 bases). Per the germline V gene, CDR1 is KGHSH and CDR2 is LQKENI. The CDR3 loop spans 16 amino acids. V was cut by 4 bases and J by 7 bases, with 20 bases left in between.

The chain recombines TRBV7-2 with TRBJ2-1; D call uncertain. The CDR3 length is 15 residues. CDR1 is SGHTA and CDR2 is FQGNSA in the germline V gene. Trimming took 5 bases from V and 3 from J, leaving 14 bases between them. DNA for the CDR3: TGTGCCAGCAGCCTAATGGGCATCGGCTACAATGAGCAGTTCTTC. Its translation: CASSLMGIGYNEQFF. Full variable domain (remainder filled in from reference TRBV7-2 and TRBJ2-1): GAGVSQSPSNKVTEKGKDVELRCDPISGHTALYWYRQSLGQGLEFLIYFQGNSAPDKSGLPSDRFSAERTGGSVSTLTIQRTQQEDSAVYLCASSLMGIGYNEQFFGPGTRLTVL.

In nucleotides, the CDR3 is TGTGCCAGCAGTTCGCTTGGGACTAGCGGGAGGTGGGGAACAGATACGCAGTATTTT. It translates to CASSSLGTSGRWGTDTQYF. The chain combines TRBV27 with TRBJ2-3, with TRBD2 identical over 15 bases. The V gene end was trimmed by 4 bases and the J gene end by 3 bases; junction bases not matched to a gene: 11. There are 19 residues in the CDR3. The germline gives CDR1 MNHEY, CDR2 SMNVEV (reference sequence).

This clone came up once. J is TRBJ1-3 and V is TRBV7-9, with D hard to call. The ends were cut back, 3 bases at V and 4 bases at J, with 1 base in the middle. This CDR3 has 11 residues. CDR1 SEHNR and CDR2 FQNEAQ come from the germline V gene (reference sequence). CDR3 residues: CASSLGNTIYF. The CDR3 DNA reads as TGTGCCAGCAGCTTGGGAAACACCATATATTTT.

This rearrangement joins TRBV30 to TRBJ1-1; possibly TRBD1 for D (5 bases). The CDR3 consists of 12 residues. V was clipped by 8 bases and J by 4 bases, with 14 bases between them. The germline gives CDR1 GTSNPN, CDR2 SVGIG (reference sequence). Here the CDR3 DNA reads TGTGCCCGAGCCGTCGGGGGCACTGAAGCTTTCTTT. Its protein is CARAVGGTEAFF.

This clone was detected only a few times. The V and J genes are TRBV29-1 and TRBJ1-1; D gene unclear. The V end lost 3 bases, the J end lost 2 bases, and 4 bases lay between the germline ends. Germline-derived CDR1 and CDR2 are SQVTM and ANQGSEA. This CDR3 contains 11 residues. The CDR3 region is CSVDSNTEAFF. The CDR3 DNA reads as TGCAGCGTTGATAGTAACACTGAAGCTTTCTTT.

The chain recombines TRBV19 with TRBJ2-1; 9 bases agree with TRBD2. Germline V gene sequence: CDR1 LNHDA, CDR2 SQIVND (reference sequence). J lost 9 bases, V lost 6 bases, and 12 bases had no gene match. The CDR3 is made up of 15 amino acids. CDR3 DNA sequence: TGTGCCAGTAGAACATCAGAGCGGGGGGTGGGTGAGCAGTTCTTC. Amino acids: CASRTSERGVGEQFF.

The sample holds one count of this clone. The chain combines TRBV29-1 with TRBJ2-7; weak D call: TRBD1 (6 bases). Looked up from germline, CDR1 is SQVTM and CDR2 is ANQGSEA. V was trimmed by 7 bases and J by 6 bases, leaving 16 bases between them. The CDR3 has 12 residues. CDR3 in DNA: TGCAGCGCCGGACAGACATCCGGCGAGCAGTACTTC. Translating gives CSAGQTSGEQYF.

The chain joins TRBV11-1 to TRBJ2-1; 9 nucleotides align to TRBD2. Germline CDR1 SGHAT, CDR2 FQDESV (reference sequence). Trimming removed 4 bases from V and 5 bases from J; junction bases left unmatched: 6. This CDR3 region has 15 residues. CDR3 residues: CASSSVTSGNNEQFF. CDR3 sequence (DNA): TGTGCCAGCAGCTCCGTGACTAGCGGAAACAATGAGCAGTTCTTC.